Sequencing of this T cell receptor beta chain was carried out in a study of T cells in Graves' hyperthyroidism and ophthalmopathy. Background on the study: The authors collected peripheral blood at initial diagnosis, before any treatment.

It was RNA transcripts that yielded the amplified TCR beta CDR3 regions. TCR CDR3 regions were first amplified by RT-PCR with HTBI primers. One entry per CDR3 protein results from TCRdb running MiXCR on the multiplex PCR reads. The table records about 600,000 distinct CDR3 sequences, approximately 15% of them present only once. The V gene end was trimmed by 7 bases and the J gene end by 3 bases; junction bases not matched to a gene: 6. Germline V CDR1 and CDR2: LNHDA, SQIVND (reference sequence). The CDR3 covers 15 residues. As regards this clonotype: Its target is unknown.

Diagnostic decisions used clinical symptoms, serum thyroxine and TRAb, thyroid ultrasound and orbital computed tomography. Study-wide points: In the blood, most expanded thyroid clonotypes above 0.001 appeared as well. Ophthalmopathy, as predicted by the model, came a median around 6 months after the prediction.

J is TRBJ1-3 and V is TRBV19, with TRBD1 matching over 10 bases. The sequence came from a woman aged 18-29 years with Graves' ophthalmopathy. The sample was blood. CDR3: CASTRDRGFGNTIYF. CDR3 coding DNA: TGTGCCAGTACTAGGGACAGGGGTTTTGGAAACACCATATATTTT. Looking up the rest from reference TRBV19 and TRBJ1-3 gives the full variable domain: DGGITQSPKYLFRKEGQNVTLSCEQNLNHDAMYWYRQDPGQGLRLIYYSQIVNDFQKGDIAEGYSVSREKKESFPLTVTSAQKNPTAFYLCASTRDRGFGNTIYFGEGSWLTVV.